The 14 T cell receptor beta chains listed next were all sequenced from one sample in a study of blood T cell repertoires in COVID-19. Some clones are missing from TCRdb's copy, which holds only in-frame ones; the method was immunoSEQ multiplex PCR. Of 80,000 or so clones listed, about nine tenths are singletons. Sequenced material: peripheral blood. Receptor source: a woman aged 55 to 70 with acute or convalescent COVID-19.

The chain carries TRBV7-9 and TRBJ2-5; 7 nucleotides line up with TRBD2. After removal of 7 bases from V and 5 bases from J, the junction contained 16 bases not matched to a gene. The germline gives CDR1 SEHNR, CDR2 FQNEAQ (reference sequence). The CDR3 sequence is 16 residues long. DNA for the CDR3: TGTGCCAGCATCCCAAGTGGGGGAGGGCCGGAGGAGACCCAGTACTTC. It yields the protein CASIPSGGGPEETQYF. The complete variable domain, with remaining parts taken from reference TRBV7-9 and TRBJ2-5, reads DTGVSQNPRHKITKRGQNVTFRCDPISEHNRLYWYRQTLGQGPEFLTYFQNEAQLEKSRLLSDRFSAERPKGSFSTLEIQRTEQGDSAMYLCASIPSGGGPEETQYFGPGTRLLVL.

This clone was observed a handful of times. This sequence joins TRBV27 and TRBJ2-7, with 8 bases matching TRBD1. In germline, CDR1 is MNHEY, CDR2 SMNVEV (reference sequence). The trim removed 5 bases at V and 3 bases at J, leaving 15 bases unmatched. CDR3 length: 17 amino acids. Here the CDR3 DNA reads TGTGCCAGCAGTCCCGCCCTCAGACAGGGGACCTACTACGAGCAGTACTTC. It codes for CASSPALRQGTYYEQYF.

A note on this clone: The sample carries other DNA sequences with the same CDR3. The chain employs TRBV9 and TRBJ1-4; D unresolved. The CDR3 has 14 residues. The germline gives CDR1 SGDLS, CDR2 YYNGEE. Trimming left V 0 bases short and J 4 bases short, with 7 bases between. The CDR3 nucleotides are TGTGCCAGCAGCGTAGGTTCAGGTAATGAAAAACTGTTTTTT. Translating it yields CASSVGSGNEKLFF.

The chain is built from TRBV28 and TRBJ2-7; 7 positions agree with TRBD1. Germline trimming cut 6 bases from V and 4 bases from J; bases unmatched to any gene: 6. The CDR3 totals 13 residues. The V gene's germline CDR1 is MDHEN and CDR2 SYDVKM. CDR3 DNA: TGTGCCAGCAGACCCACAGGGGAGTACGAGCAGTACTTC. Translated, it gives CASRPTGEYEQYF.

V gene TRBV6-5 combines with J gene TRBJ1-6, with 11 bases aligning to TRBD1. CDR1 and CDR2 (germline): MNHEY, SVGAGI. The CDR3 has 15 residues. With 8 bases clipped from V and 5 bases from J, the junction kept 5 bases outside the gene matches. DNA for the CDR3: TGTGCCAGCCAAGGGGGACAGGGGGATAATTCACCCCTCCACTTT. This gives the protein CASQGGQGDNSPLHF.

This clone was seen just once. V and J are TRBV2 and TRBJ2-5; 9 nucleotides align to TRBD1. Germline V lookup: CDR1 SNHLY, CDR2 FYNNEI. The CDR3 is made up of 13 amino acids. V dropped 10 bases and J dropped 5; count of bases not matched to a gene: 8. The CDR3 sequence: CATDRGVEETQYF. The CDR3 DNA reads TGTGCCACAGACAGGGGGGTGGAGGAGACCCAGTACTTC. The complete variable domain, with remaining parts taken from reference TRBV2 and TRBJ2-5, reads EPEVTQTPSHQVTQMGQEVILRCVPISNHLYFYWYRQILGQKVEFLVSFYNNEISEKSEIFDDQFSVERPDGSNFTLKIRSTKLEDSAMYFCATDRGVEETQYFGPGTRLLVL.

This clone was found once. The genes are TRBV7-3 and TRBJ1-1; perhaps TRBD1 as D (5 bases). Germline loops: CDR1 SGHTA, CDR2 FQGTGA. The CDR3 is made up of 13 amino acids. V was trimmed by 5 bases and J by 8 bases, leaving 15 bases between them. The CDR3 reads CASSRTPGGEAFF. The DNA of the CDR3 is TGTGCCAGCAGCCGAACCCCGGGGGGAGAAGCTTTCTTT.

This clone showed up just once. The chain joins TRBV6-4 to TRBJ2-3, with 9 positions matching TRBD2. This CDR3 is built from 16 residues. Germline CDR1 is MRHNA and CDR2 is SNTAGT. The J segment lost 2 bases and the V segment lost 6 bases, leaving 9 bases of the junction unmatched. The CDR3 bases are TGTGCCAGCAGCGTTCTAGCGGGGAGCCCCACAGATACGCAGTATTTT. It yields the protein CASSVLAGSPTDTQYF.

A single count supports this clone. The chain employs TRBV5-1 and TRBJ1-1; 7 bases fit TRBD1. The CDR3 runs to 17 residues. J gave up 2 bases and V 4 bases, and 14 bases lay outside the gene matches. Germline V gene lookup returns CDR1 SGHRS and CDR2 YFSETQ. The CDR3 DNA sequence: TGCGCCAGCAGCCCGGGGCCTACCGGGACAGCTAACACTGAAGCTTTCTTT. It is translated as CASSPGPTGTANTEAFF.

The V gene is TRBV6-2 or TRBV6-3, the J gene TRBJ1-5; D not resolved. Germline CDR1 reads MNHEY; CDR2 reads SVGEGT. The CDR3 is 14 amino acids. V was cut by 7 bases and J by 2 bases, with 12 bases left in between. The CDR3 region has the DNA TGTGCCAGCAACCCGGCCTCCGGCAATCAGCCCCAGCATTTT. Translation: CASNPASGNQPQHF.

This clone was recorded a few times. The rearrangement joins TRBV7-2 to TRBJ1-2; 11 bases are a match to TRBD1. The CDR3 length is 17 residues. The V gene's germline CDR1 is SGHTA and CDR2 FQGNSA. Trimming cost V 5 bases and J 4 bases; bases outside gene matches: 12. This CDR3 reads CASSMTGTGGVFYGYTF. CDR3 nucleotides: TGTGCCAGCAGCATGACCGGGACAGGGGGAGTTTTCTATGGCTACACCTTC. The variable domain in full, with the rest retrieved from reference TRBV7-2 and TRBJ1-2, is GAGVSQSPSNKVTEKGKDVELRCDPISGHTALYWYRQSLGQGLEFLIYFQGNSAPDKSGLPSDRFSAERTGGSVSTLTIQRTQQEDSAVYLCASSMTGTGGVFYGYTFGSGTRLTVV.

This chain links TRBV6-2 or TRBV6-3 with TRBJ2-1, with D uncertain. CDR3 length equals 16 residues. The ends were cut back, 7 bases at V and 6 bases at J, with 22 bases in the middle. Per the germline V gene, CDR1 is MNHEY and CDR2 is SVGEGT. This chain's CDR3 is CASTPWVADPINEQFF. Written as DNA, the CDR3 is TGTGCCAGCACCCCCTGGGTCGCGGATCCAATCAATGAGCAGTTCTTC.

Regarding this clone: At one boundary the junction diverges from the germline segment, which might be a read error. The genes are TRBV11-1 and TRBJ2-1, with D unresolved. Germline V lookup: CDR1 SGHAT, CDR2 FQDESV (reference sequence). The CDR3 spans 13 residues. CDR3 sequence: CASNLASGNEQFF. The CDR3 DNA is TGTGCCAGCAACTTAGCATCCGGCAATGAGCAGTTCTTC.

Comment on this clone: Distinct nucleotide sequences in the sample also encode this CDR3. The genes are TRBV30 and TRBJ2-2; TRBD1 agrees at 9 bases. The V gene's germline CDR1 is GTSNPN and CDR2 SVGIG (reference sequence). The V gene end was trimmed by 2 bases and the J gene end by 7 bases; junction bases not matched to a gene: 8. This CDR3 is built from 15 residues. In nucleotides, the CDR3 is TGTGCCTGGAGTTCCCCGGGACAGGGAATCGGGGAGCTGTTTTTT. It codes for CAWSSPGQGIGELFF.